These 7 T cell receptor beta chains were sequenced from one sample in a study of shared clonotypes between healthy human individuals. The data were produced by immunoSEQ multiplex PCR, yet TCRdb's version contains in-frame clones alone and is incomplete. The data contain 1 million to 1.3 million clones, 75% to 80% of them singletons. What was sequenced was memory CD4+ T cells from PBMCs. The subset: CD45RA-negative fraction. These TCRs come from a man aged 18 to 35 in good health. Some clones in this sample may be carry-over from other donors' samples.

The V gene is TRBV28, the J gene TRBJ2-6, with 7 bases matching TRBD1. Losses at the gene ends were 4 bases for V and 2 bases for J; bases not matched to a gene: 5. Germline V gene lookup returns CDR1 MDHEN and CDR2 SYDVKM. The CDR3 totals 16 residues. DNA of the CDR3: TGTGCCAGCAGTTCACAGGGGAGTCCTGGGGCCAACGTCCTGACTTTC. As protein: CASSSQGSPGANVLTF.

V usage is TRBV7-7 and J usage is TRBJ2-5; tentative D call: TRBD2 (6 bases). V was clipped by 5 bases and J by 1 base, with 14 bases between them. This CDR3 is 15 amino acids long. The germline V gene has CDR1 SSHAT and CDR2 FNYEAQ (reference sequence). This chain's CDR3 is CASSLRSGVQETQYF. The CDR3 DNA reads TGTGCCAGCAGCCTAAGATCGGGGGTCCAAGAGACCCAGTACTTC. The full variable domain, completed using reference TRBV7-7 and TRBJ2-5, is GAGVSQSPRYKVTKRGQDVTLRCDPISSHATLYWYQQALGQGPEFLTYFNYEAQPDKSGLPSDRFSAERPEGSISTLTIQRTEQRDSAMYRCASSLRSGVQETQYFGPGTRLLVL.

The chain employs TRBV29-1 and TRBJ2-1; 11 bases line up with TRBD2. V trimming: 7 bases; J trimming: 2 bases; junction bases outside the gene matches: 7. Germline CDR1 and CDR2: SQVTM and ANQGSEA. The CDR3 is made up of 15 amino acids. In nucleotides, the CDR3 is TGCAGCGCCGGAATGACTAGCGGGGCCTACAATGAGCAGTTCTTC. It translates to CSAGMTSGAYNEQFF.

This clone was seen at least ten times. At the DNA level, this CDR3 is encoded by other sequences in the same sample as well. J is TRBJ1-1 and V is TRBV5-4; weak D call: TRBD1 (6 bases). The V and J ends lost 4 bases and 1 base respectively, with 14 bases between them. There are 15 residues in the CDR3. Germline-derived CDR1 and CDR2 are SGHNT and YYREEE (reference sequence). CDR3 residues: CASSGGGATNTEAFF. As DNA, the CDR3 is TGTGCCAGCAGCGGGGGCGGGGCAACGAACACTGAAGCTTTCTTT.

The chain employs TRBV28 and TRBJ2-7; D may be TRBD1 (5 bases). Germline CDR1 reads MDHEN; CDR2 reads SYDVKM. Trimming left V 2 bases short and J 6 bases short, with 17 bases between. The CDR3 has 15 amino acids. CDR3 sequence: CASSLAGSLLGEQYF. Here the CDR3 DNA reads TGTGCCAGCAGTTTAGCAGGGTCTCTCCTTGGCGAGCAGTACTTC.

CDR3 sequence: CASSLEVAGVADTQYF. The CDR3 bases are TGCGCCAGCAGCTTGGAGGTAGCGGGAGTAGCAGATACGCAGTATTTT. The chain has TRBV5-1 and TRBJ2-3, with 9 bases identical to TRBD2. From germline, CDR1 is SGHRS and CDR2 YFSETQ. Losses at the gene ends were 0 bases for V and 4 bases for J; bases not matched to a gene: 6. The CDR3 has 16 amino acids.

This chain connects TRBV6-5 to TRBJ1-1, with 7 bases that match TRBD1. V trimming: 2 bases; J trimming: 6 bases; junction bases outside the gene matches: 3. Germline loops: CDR1 MNHEY, CDR2 SVGAGI. The CDR3 is 13 residues long. CDR3 sequence (DNA): TGTGCCAGCAGTTACCCTACAGGGGCTGAAGCTTTCTTT. This encodes CASSYPTGAEAFF.